The next 28 T cell receptor beta chains were all read from a single sample in a study of blood T cells in healthy people across ages. Primed by a sample-barcoded 5' primer and a J-beta primer mix, a second PCR proceeded for about 6 to 12 cycles. TCRdb processed the 5' RACE reads anew with MiXCR; each CDR3 protein has one entry. This sample has 600,000 to 850,000 distinct CDR3 sequences, with roughly 25% found just once. This same sample was also taken into another study, of T cells of mothers and their children.

The sample consisted of blood. The receptors stem from a boy younger than 18 in good health.

The rearrangement uses TRBV19 and TRBJ2-2, with D perhaps matching TRBD1 (5 bases). The V gene's germline CDR1 is LNHDA and CDR2 SQIVND (reference sequence). V was shortened by 10 bases and J by 1 base, with 7 bases between the two germline ends. The CDR3 extends over 12 amino acids. CDR3 coding DNA: TGTGCCACCACAGGGAACACCGGGGAGCTGTTTTTT. The encoded protein is CATTGNTGELFF.

In its sample, this clonotype was seen a few times. The chain couples TRBV20-1 to TRBJ2-3, with TRBD2 matching 7 bases. CDR3 length: 14 amino acids. Losses at the gene ends were 3 bases for V and 7 bases for J; bases not matched to a gene: 10. Per the germline V gene, CDR1 is DFQATT and CDR2 is SNEGSKA (reference sequence). The CDR3 here is CSARDGLGLNTQYF. The CDR3 nucleotides read TGCAGTGCTAGGGATGGACTAGGGTTAAATACGCAGTATTTT.

This clonotype was observed a few times. The rearrangement links TRBV12-3 or TRBV12-4 to TRBJ2-5; maybe TRBD2 (6 bases). The DNA end is more similar to TRBJ2-1, so the J call may be wrong. The CDR3 contains 14 residues. This CDR3 reads CASSPAGRYNEQFF. CDR3 nucleotide sequence: TGTGCCAGCAGCCCGGCGGGACGCTACAATGAGCAGTTCTTC.

The V and J genes are TRBV12-3 or TRBV12-4 and TRBJ1-2, with D possibly being TRBD1 (6 bases). The V end was cut by 5 bases, the J end by 2 bases, with 15 bases between. CDR3 length equals 15 residues. The CDR3 DNA is TGTGCCAGCAGTCCAGGGGCGGCTTCAAACTATGGCTACACCTTC. Its protein is CASSPGAASNYGYTF.

Regarding this clonotype: The junction differs from germline at one of its ends, possibly a read error. The rearrangement joins TRBV29-1 to TRBJ1-1; D is undetermined. Germline V gene lookup returns CDR1 SQVTM and CDR2 ANQGSEA. This CDR3 comprises 16 residues. This chain's CDR3 is CSVAPGPRRVNTEALF. The CDR3 DNA reads as TGCAGCGTCGCACCCGGACCCCGTCGTGTTAACACTGAAGCTCTCTTT. Full variable domain (remainder filled in from reference TRBV29-1 and TRBJ1-1): SAVISQKPSRDICQRGTSLTIQCQVDSQVTMMFWYRQQPGQSLTLIATANQGSEATYESGFVIDKFPISRPNLTFSTLTVSNMSPEDSSIYLCSVAPGPRRVNTEALFGQGTRLTVV.

V usage is TRBV20-1 and J usage is TRBJ2-5; 10 bases align to TRBD2. V lost 6 bases to trimming and J lost 5 bases; unmatched junction nucleotides: 18. CDR1 DFQATT and CDR2 SNEGSKA come from the germline V gene (reference sequence). CDR3 length equals 17 residues. CDR3 nucleotides: TGCAGTGCCACGGACACTAGCGGGGACCCCGACGGGGAGACCCAGTACTTC. Translated: CSATDTSGDPDGETQYF.

The chain's CDR3 is CASSFLAEPSTDTQYF. The DNA for the CDR3 is TGCGCCAGCAGCTTCCTAGCGGAACCTAGCACAGATACGCAGTATTTT. The J gene is TRBJ2-3, the V gene TRBV5-1; 7 bases map to TRBD2. CDR1 SGHRS and CDR2 YFSETQ come from the germline V gene. Unmatched junction bases numbered 6, after V lost 2 bases and J lost 0 bases. The CDR3 runs 16 residues.

The chain employs TRBV5-1 and TRBJ2-1; a possible D gene is TRBD1 (6 bases). The CDR3 loop spans 14 amino acids. Trimming shortened V by 1 base and J by 8 bases, and 13 bases separated the two germline ends. Germline values: CDR1 SGHRS, CDR2 YFSETQ. The CDR3 protein is CASSLMGDNYEQFF. CDR3 sequence (DNA): TGCGCCAGCAGCTTGATGGGGGACAACTATGAGCAGTTCTTC.

This sequence joins TRBV7-2 and TRBJ1-6; no clear D gene. The CDR3 contains 14 residues. Looked up from germline, CDR1 is SGHTA and CDR2 is FQGNSA. V was clipped by 5 bases and J by 1 base, with 6 bases between them. The CDR3 here is CASSVKSYNSPLHF. CDR3 DNA sequence: TGTGCCAGCAGCGTTAAGTCCTATAATTCACCCCTCCACTTT.

Comment on this clonotype: A read error may account for a junction end that differs from germline. The gene calls are TRBV9 and TRBJ2-5; D unresolved. Germline V gene lookup returns CDR1 SGDLS and CDR2 YYNGEE. The CDR3 loop spans 13 amino acids. The CDR3 sequence is CAGSLSGEETQCF. Here the CDR3 DNA reads TGTGCCGGCAGCCTTTCTGGCGAGGAGACCCAGTGCTTC.

In this sample, this clonotype turned up once. The rearrangement links TRBV6-1 to TRBJ2-3; D gene ambiguous. The CDR3 covers 14 residues. The V gene lost 1 base and the J gene lost 3 bases, with 8 bases spanning the gap. Germline CDR1 and CDR2: MNHNS and SASEGT. The DNA for the CDR3 is TGTGCCAGCAGTGAAGTAATAGATACAGATACGCAGTATTTT. Translating it yields CASSEVIDTDTQYF.

The J gene is TRBJ2-1, the V gene TRBV28, with 8 bases matching TRBD2. The V gene's germline CDR1 is MDHEN and CDR2 SYDVKM. V shed 5 bases and J 3 bases; nucleotides not matched to a gene: 9. This CDR3 contains 16 residues. The CDR3 DNA is TGTGCCAGCAGTCCGGCGTCACTAGCGGACTACAATGAGCAGTTCTTC. This translates into CASSPASLADYNEQFF.

The chain has TRBV12-3 or TRBV12-4 and TRBJ1-2, with TRBD1 matching over 8 bases. The V gene end was trimmed by 8 bases and the J gene end by 4 bases; junction bases not matched to a gene: 9. This CDR3 is 14 amino acids long. The DNA for the CDR3 is TGTGCCAGCCGGGAGAGGGACAGGTTCTATGGCTACACCTTC. It specifies CASRERDRFYGYTF.

This clonotype has just a few counts. At one end, the junction sequence differs from germline, possibly due to a read error. V gene TRBV29-1 combines with J gene TRBJ2-7; D gene uncertain. Looked up from germline, CDR1 is SQVTM and CDR2 is ANQGSEA. The CDR3 is 12 residues long. The CDR3 here is CSVSTATYERYF. The CDR3 DNA reads as TGCAGCGTTTCAACAGCGACCTACGAGCGGTACTTC.

This clonotype was observed a handful of times. V is TRBV2 and J is TRBJ2-5; a possible D gene is TRBD1 (5 bases). Per the germline V gene, CDR1 is SNHLY and CDR2 is FYNNEI. CDR3 size: 15 residues. The ends were cut back, 6 bases at V and 2 bases at J, with 16 bases in the middle. Here the CDR3 reads CASSFSQGSQETQYF. The CDR3 bases are TGTGCCAGCAGCTTCTCGCAGGGATCACAAGAGACCCAGTACTTC. Combining the CDR3 with reference TRBV2 and TRBJ2-5 gives the whole variable domain EPEVTQTPSHQVTQMGQEVILRCVPISNHLYFYWYRQILGQKVEFLVSFYNNEISEKSEIFDDQFSVERPDGSNFTLKIRSTKLEDSAMYFCASSFSQGSQETQYFGPGTRLLVL.

CDR3 in DNA: TGCGCCAGCAGCTTGGATCTGAGCAACACTGAAGCTTTCTTT. It encodes CASSLDLSNTEAFF. V gene TRBV5-1 combines with J gene TRBJ1-1; D is unclear. The CDR3 runs 14 residues. Germline loops: CDR1 SGHRS, CDR2 YFSETQ. Deletions cut 0 bases from V and 2 bases from J, with 8 bases between.

The chain has TRBV6-7 and TRBJ2-1; a weak D match, TRBD2 (5 bases). TRBV6-7 is treated as an ORF (open reading frame) with a function not yet certain. The CDR3 extends over 14 amino acids. Trimming removed 6 bases from V and 1 base from J, with 10 bases in between. Written as DNA, the CDR3 is TGTGCCAGCAGCGGACTCTTATCCTACAATGAGCAGTTCTTC. Its translation is CASSGLLSYNEQFF.

The chain uses TRBV14 and TRBJ2-5; D is perhaps TRBD2 (5 bases). Near its end, the DNA agrees better with TRBJ2-1, so the J call may be wrong. The CDR3 spans 14 residues. Per germline, CDR1 SGHDN and CDR2 FVKESK. CDR3 loop: CASSQDVRGLKQFF. CDR3 in DNA: TGTGCCAGCAGCCAAGATGTGCGCGGGCTAAAGCAGTTCTTC.

This clonotype was observed a handful of times. J is TRBJ2-3 and V is TRBV20-1; a possible D gene is TRBD2 (6 bases). The germline V gene encodes CDR1 DFQATT and CDR2 SNEGSKA (reference sequence). The CDR3 is 14 amino acids. The V end was cut by 0 bases, the J end by 3 bases, with 10 bases between. The CDR3 protein is CSARDWGVTDTQYF. The CDR3 DNA reads as TGCAGTGCTAGAGATTGGGGGGTGACAGATACGCAGTATTTT.

The V gene is TRBV5-1, the J gene TRBJ2-5; tentatively, D is TRBD1 (5 bases). The DNA matches TRBJ2-1 better at its end, which makes the J call doubtful. CDR3 length equals 15 residues. Looked up from germline, CDR1 is SGHRS and CDR2 is YFSETQ. CDR3 DNA: TGCGCCAGCAGCTTGGGACAGAGACCACAGGATGAGCAGTTCTTC. Its protein is CASSLGQRPQDEQFF.

This sequence joins TRBV6-5 and TRBJ2-5; D unresolved. This CDR3 has 13 amino acids. The V end lost 6 bases, the J end lost 7 bases, and 15 bases lay between the germline ends. Germline CDR1 and CDR2: MNHEY and SVGAGI. CDR3 bases: TGTGCCAGCAGCCGCCCCTTTGGAGTGACCCAGTACTTC. It translates to CASSRPFGVTQYF.

This chain joins TRBV7-9 and TRBJ2-5, with D perhaps TRBD1 or TRBD2 (6 bases each). V was pared by 5 bases and J by 3 bases, with 13 bases between. CDR1 is SEHNR and CDR2 is FQNEAQ in the germline V gene (reference sequence). CDR3 size: 14 residues. The CDR3 region has the DNA TGTGCCAGCAGCCCCAGGGGACTCGAAGAGACCCAGTACTTC. This codes for CASSPRGLEETQYF.

This clonotype was detected a few times. This sequence joins TRBV3-1 and TRBJ1-2; possible D gene TRBD1, 6 bases. The CDR3 is 15 residues long. V lost 3 bases and J lost 4, with 15 bases in between. In germline, CDR1 is LGHDT, CDR2 YNNKEL (reference sequence). CDR3 nucleotides: TGTGCCAGCAGCCAGTTCAGGGGCGGCGGCTATGGCTACACCTTC. Amino acids: CASSQFRGGGYGYTF.

The CDR3 DNA is TGTGCCAGCACCGATACACTCGATACCTACGAGCAGTACTTC. Encoded protein: CASTDTLDTYEQYF. This chain links TRBV7-2 with TRBJ2-7; D gene unclear. The V end lost 7 bases, the J end lost 2 bases, and 15 bases lay between the germline ends. There are 14 residues in the CDR3. Germline lookup yields CDR1 SGHTA and CDR2 FQGNSA.

This clonotype was counted only a few times. This chain joins TRBV7-9 and TRBJ2-3; no firm D call. The V end lost 1 base, the J end lost 4 bases, and 6 bases lay between the germline ends. Germline CDR1 is SEHNR and CDR2 is FQNEAQ (reference sequence). The length of the CDR3 is 13 residues. CDR3 sequence (DNA): TGTGCCAGCAGCTTAGAGTTTTCAGATACGCAGTATTTT. Protein: CASSLEFSDTQYF.

Regarding this clonotype: No conserved phenylalanine or tryptophan is present at the end of the CDR3, so a read error is the likely explanation. The chain uses TRBV4-2 and TRBJ2-5, with TRBD1 as a possible D gene (6 bases). V gave up 5 bases and J gave up 5 bases, with 12 bases separating them. CDR1 is LGHNA and CDR2 is YNFKEQ in the germline V gene. This CDR3 is built from 13 residues. In DNA, the CDR3 is TGTGCCAGCAGCAAACAGGGCAGGGAGACCCAGTACTCC. It yields the protein CASSKQGRETQYS.

The J gene is TRBJ2-6, the V gene TRBV9; no clear D gene. CDR1 is SGDLS, CDR2 YYNGEE, per germline. V was shortened by 0 bases and J by 0 bases, with 4 bases between the two germline ends. This CDR3 region has 15 residues. In nucleotides, the CDR3 is TGTGCCAGCAGCGTAGAGACCTCTGGGGCCAACGTCCTGACTTTC. It encodes CASSVETSGANVLTF. Drawing the rest from reference TRBV9 and TRBJ2-6, the complete variable domain is DSGVTQTPKHLITATGQRVTLRCSPRSGDLSVYWYQQSLDQGLQFLIQYYNGEERAKGNILERFSAQQFPDLHSELNLSSLELGDSALYFCASSVETSGANVLTFGAGSRLTVL.

Details on this clonotype: The junction does not match germline at one end; this may be a read error. This rearrangement joins TRBV7-7 to TRBJ2-5; 11 positions match TRBD1. This CDR3 spans 15 amino acids. Germline values: CDR1 SSHAT, CDR2 FNYEAQ (reference sequence). DNA for the CDR3: TGTGCTAGCAGCTTCGGGACAGGGGGAGCAGAGACCCAGTACTTC. This gives the protein CASSFGTGGAETQYF.